Listed below are T cell receptor beta chains from one sample, sequenced in a study of long-term antiretroviral therapy in people with HIV. Measured with immunoSEQ multiplex PCR; TCRdb has only the in-frame clones, and not every one. The repertoire has approximately 32,000 clones, roughly 80% of them found once; the top ten carry approximately 8%. The sample was unsorted PBMCs, taken 0.4 years before starting antiretroviral therapy. The receptors stem from a young man with HIV. Each CDR3 is given with its conserved first and last residue. The order of the fields is V gene, D gene, J gene, clone size, CDR3 protein, CDR3 DNA. A D gene is named only where the DNA matches it firmly. Clone size is not always given. Where it is, it says once, few, many or a class for expanded clones.

TRBV7-9	.	TRBJ2-5	.	CASSLGKRQAETQYF	TGTGCCAGCAGCTTAGGGAAGCGCCAGGCAGAGACCCAGTACTTC
TRBV6-5	TRBD2	TRBJ2-7	.	CASSRERDYEQYF	TGTGCCAGCAGTAGGGAGCGGGACTACGAGCAGTACTTC
TRBV9	TRBD2	TRBJ2-3	.	CASSVLAGTTDTQYF	TGTGCCAGCAGCGTACTAGCGGGGACGACAGATACGCAGTATTTT
TRBV2	TRBD2	TRBJ2-1	.	CASSEKGLAGYNEQFF	TGTGCCAGCAGTGAAAAGGGGTTAGCGGGGTACAATGAGCAGTTCTTC
TRBV5-4	.	TRBJ2-5	.	CASSLGDYQETQYF	TGTGCCAGCAGCTTGGGGGACTACCAAGAGACCCAGTACTTC
TRBV2	.	TRBJ2-2	.	CASSESPAGELFF	TGTGCCAGCAGTGAATCTCCGGCCGGGGAGCTGTTTTTT
TRBV19	.	TRBJ2-7	.	CASSIAGGDYEQYF	TGTGCCAGTAGTATAGCGGGGGGCGATTACGAGCAGTACTTC
TRBV6-1	.	TRBJ1-6	.	CASSGSTGTGNSPLHF	TGTGCCAGCAGTGGGTCCACCGGGACCGGGAATTCACCCCTCCACTTT
TRBV7-6	TRBD1	TRBJ2-7	few	CASSSGTGDYEQYF	TGTGCCAGCAGCTCGGGGACAGGGGACTACGAGCAGTACTTC
TRBV5-6	.	TRBJ2-7	once	CASSPALIRDASYEQYF	TGTGCCAGCAGCCCCGCGCTGATACGGGACGCCTCCTACGAGCAGTACTTC
TRBV27	.	TRBJ2-3	few	CASSLGSSVTDTQYF	TGTGCCAGCAGTTTGGGTTCGTCTGTCACAGATACGCAGTATTTT
TRBV6-5	.	TRBJ2-5	.	CASSYIGAQETQYF	TGTGCCAGCAGTTACATCGGGGCCCAAGAGACCCAGTACTTC
TRBV6-5	TRBD2	TRBJ2-1	.	CASSRLAGGSGEQFF	TGTGCCAGCAGCCGTCTAGCGGGGGGCTCGGGTGAGCAGTTCTTC